This TCR beta chain was sequenced for a study of T cell responses to AZD1222 COVID-19 vaccine. General observations from the study: Among spike-specific TCRs, nearly half reportedly target unmutated variant regions. The donors showed a predominance of white British ancestry and of females, with possible underestimation of clonal diversity. Among those given AZD1222, only six were seropositive at baseline.

Sequencing was performed with immunoSEQ multiplex PCR; in TCRdb, only in-frame clones are kept and a portion is missing. Among about 160,000 clones, 85% to 95% were seen once, and the ten largest hold approximately 4%. Germline CDR1 and CDR2: LGHDT and YNNKEL (reference sequence). V dropped 4 bases and J dropped 3 bases, with 10 bases sitting between them. The CDR3 extends over 14 amino acids. Worth noting for this clone: Its antigen is undetermined.

The clonotype originates from an adult in good health. The material was peripheral blood, obtained on day 0 of AZD1222 vaccination. This chain joins TRBV3-1 (or the pseudogene TRBV3-2) and TRBJ2-1; unclear D gene. Here the CDR3 DNA reads TGTGCCAGCAGCCCTCTCGGCTTCTACAATGAGCAGTTCTTC. This encodes CASSPLGFYNEQFF.